Sequencing of this T cell receptor (beta chain) was carried out in a study of blood T cell repertoires in COVID-19. Study-level information: Acute and convalescent COVID-19 samples came from the United States, Italy and Spain. T cells, B-cell-depleted T cells, or PBMCs supplied cDNA or gDNA.

CDR3 length: 13 residues. Germline-derived CDR1 and CDR2 are MDHEN and SYDVKM. Trimming shortened V by 2 bases and J by 4 bases, and 8 bases separated the two germline ends. TCRdb's table, derived via immunoSEQ multiplex PCR, lists solely in-frame clones and lacks some. The sample includes 300,000 or so clones, more than 75% of them seen just once. In the case of this clone: Different DNA sequences within this sample yield the same CDR3.

Sequenced sample: peripheral blood. The receptor was derived from a man in his forties or fifties with active or convalescent COVID-19. V is TRBV28 and J is TRBJ1-2; D not resolved. The CDR3 spells CASSLREVYGYTF. For the CDR3, the DNA is TGTGCCAGCAGTTTAAGGGAGGTCTATGGCTACACCTTC.